This T cell receptor (beta chain) is drawn from a study of T cell clonality in common variable immunodeficiency. The table came from immunoSEQ multiplex PCR; TCRdb's copy has only in-frame clones and leaves some out. The specimen has about 23,000 clones, none found just once. CVID subjects had received replacement immunoglobulin for at least one year. The study, taken as a whole, reports: Compared with controls, CVID subjects had fewer shared TCRbeta clones. In common variable immunodeficiency, TCR beta chains reportedly carried fewer deletions and N-nucleotide insertions.

V was trimmed by 3 bases and J by 2 bases, leaving 7 bases between them. The germline CDR1 and CDR2 sequences are SGHTA and FQGNSA. The CDR3 has 13 residues. This clone was observed a handful of times. The antigen is undetermined. The missing CDR3 end, 3 residues past where the read stops, is filled in from the germline J gene. Distinct nucleotide sequences in the sample also encode this CDR3. The chain has TRBV7-2 and TRBJ1-1; no firm D call. The source of this sequence is a human donor with common variable immunodeficiency. The material sequenced was peripheral blood mononuclear cells. The part of the CDR3 DNA that was read is TGTGCCAGCAGCTTTTCCCTAAACACTGAA. Its protein product is CASSFSLNTE. The full-length CDR3 reads as CASSFSLNTEAFF.